This section outlines one T cell receptor beta chain sequence together with its context. Its specificity is unknown. The sample originates from a study of cytomegalovirus exposure and HLA in healthy donors. Study outcomes and limitations: Under in vitro conditions, a few CMV-associated chains were confirmed as specific for CMV antigens.

PCR primers comprised 60 Vbeta and 13 Jbeta primers. The table came from immunoSEQ multiplex PCR; TCRdb's copy has only in-frame clones and leaves some out. Among about 190,000 clones listed, approximately 79% were seen once. Healthy bone marrow donors supplied every sample. There are 15 residues in the CDR3. V was clipped by 4 bases and J by 0 bases, with 12 bases between them. Germline-derived CDR1 and CDR2 are SGDLS and YYNGEE. V and J are TRBV9 and TRBJ2-3; possible D gene TRBD1, 6 bases. This clonotype was obtained from a woman aged 18-29 years in good health and CMV-seronegative. Specimen: PBMCs. CDR3 DNA sequence: TGTGCCAGCAGCCGGCGAGACAGGAGCACAGATACGCAGTATTTT. This encodes CASSRRDRSTDTQYF. The full variable domain, rest sourced from reference TRBV9 and TRBJ2-3, is DSGVTQTPKHLITATGQRVTLRCSPRSGDLSVYWYQQSLDQGLQFLIQYYNGEERAKGNILERFSAQQFPDLHSELNLSSLELGDSALYFCASSRRDRSTDTQYFGPGTRLTVL.